The 2 T cell receptor beta chains presented below share a single source sample, sequenced in a study of hypomethylating agent response in myelodysplastic syndrome. Assay: immunoSEQ multiplex PCR; the TCRdb copy retains only in-frame clones and omits some. The table shows more than 9,000 clones, with approximately 86% occurring only once. Here the sequenced sample was bone marrow, taken before or after starting hypomethylating agent treatment for myelodysplastic syndrome (not recorded which). These TCRs come from a human donor with myelodysplastic syndrome.

This clone occurred a few times. The chain is built from TRBV20-1 and TRBJ2-7, with D possibly matching TRBD1 (5 bases). Germline V gene lookup returns CDR1 DFQATT and CDR2 SNEGSKA (reference sequence). Trimming shortened V by 3 bases and J by 9 bases, and 12 bases separated the two germline ends. CDR3 size: 11 residues. The CDR3 sequence is CSASRPDMQYF. Written as DNA, the CDR3 is TGCAGTGCTAGTCGTCCGGACATGCAGTACTTC.

This clone was seen only once. V and J are TRBV27 and TRBJ1-5; D is ambiguous. The CDR3 length is 13 residues. Trimming removed 2 bases from V and 7 bases from J, with 9 bases in between. Germline CDR1 and CDR2: MNHEY and SMNVEV (reference sequence). The CDR3 coding sequence is TGTGCCAGCAGTTTAACCGTTATGCAGCCCCAGCATTTT. This sequence encodes CASSLTVMQPQHF.